The source of this TCR beta chain is a study of vaccination effects on CD4 cells after COVID-19. Comment on this clone: Its target is unknown.

The CDR3 sequence is 15 residues long. Trimming took 1 base from V and 10 from J, leaving 17 bases between them. Looked up from germline, CDR1 is SGHTA and CDR2 is FQGNSA. Viral peptide pool expansion of antigen-specific CD4+ T cells preceded sequencing in the ViraFEST assay. Following 10 days of culture, CD4+ T cells were isolated. All participants had two doses of either the BNT162b2 or mRNA-1273 vaccine. Measured with immunoSEQ multiplex PCR; TCRdb has only the in-frame clones, and not every one. The table has roughly 70,000 clones, around four fifths seen once. The V call is TRBV7-2, the J call TRBJ1-5, with D unresolved. This specimen was CD4+ T cells from PBMCs cultured with HCoV-OC43 spike peptides, taken after COVID-19 vaccination. Subset indicated: HCoV-OC43 spike overlapping peptide pool stimulation. This receptor was identified in a human donor who received a COVID-19 vaccine. CDR3 loop: CASSLGRREMGPQHF. CDR3 DNA: TGTGCCAGCAGCTTAGGACGACGAGAGATGGGACCCCAGCATTTT. Together with reference TRBV7-2 and TRBJ1-5, the CDR3 gives the full variable domain: GAGVSQSPSNKVTEKGKDVELRCDPISGHTALYWYRQSLGQGLEFLIYFQGNSAPDKSGLPSDRFSAERTGGSVSTLTIQRTQQEDSAVYLCASSLGRREMGPQHFGDGTRLSIL.